This is a list of T cell receptor beta chains from one sample in a study of cytotoxic CD8 clonotypes in ibrutinib-treated CLL. Clones were read by immunoSEQ multiplex PCR, and TCRdb kept only the in-frame ones, dropping some. The data show 110,000 to 150,000 clones, approximately 90% seen once. Source: PBMCs, taken after 12 months of ibrutinib treatment. Receptors originate from a human donor with chronic lymphocytic leukemia. CDR3s include the opening cysteine and the closing phenylalanine or tryptophan. The order of the fields is CDR3 protein, CDR3 DNA, clone size, V gene, D gene, J gene. A D gene is named only where the DNA matches it firmly. Only part of the rows carry a size: once, few, many, or a class if the clone is expanded.

CDR3: CASIPSGGSRKKTDTQYF; DNA: TGTGCCAGCATCCCCTCGGGCGGGAGTCGTAAGAAAACAGATACGCAGTATTTT; size: NA; V: TRBV7-9; D: TRBD2; J: TRBJ2-3
CDR3: CASSPYGTGSSEQFF; DNA: TGTGCCAGTAGCCCATATGGGACAGGGTCTAGTGAGCAGTTCTTC; size: NA; V: TRBV19; D: TRBD1; J: TRBJ2-1
CDR3: CASSLRGAEQYF; DNA: TGTGCCAGCAGCTTACGAGGGGCCGAGCAGTACTTC; size: NA; V: TRBV7-9; D: NA; J: TRBJ2-7
CDR3: CASSVVWTSRLYEQYF; DNA: TGTGCCAGCAGCGTAGTATGGACTAGCAGGCTTTACGAGCAGTACTTC; size: NA; V: TRBV9; D: TRBD2; J: TRBJ2-7
CDR3: CASSLVETDYEQYF; DNA: TGCGCCAGCAGCTTGGTAGAGACAGACTACGAGCAGTACTTC; size: NA; V: TRBV5-1; D: NA; J: TRBJ2-7
CDR3: CASSDRYRANTGELFF; DNA: TGTGCCAGCAGTGACCGTTACAGGGCTAACACCGGGGAGCTGTTTTTT; size: once; V: TRBV6-4; D: NA; J: TRBJ2-2
CDR3: CASSLINQPQHF; DNA: TGTGCCAGCAGCCTGATTAATCAGCCCCAGCATTTT; size: NA; V: TRBV7-6; D: NA; J: TRBJ1-5
CDR3: CARGGQSSYEQYF; DNA: TGTGCCAGAGGAGGACAATCCTCCTACGAGCAGTACTTC; size: NA; V: TRBV19; D: NA; J: TRBJ2-7
CDR3: CASDSGTSNQPQHF; DNA: TGTGCCAGCGACTCCGGGACGAGCAATCAGCCCCAGCATTTT; size: NA; V: TRBV2; D: NA; J: TRBJ1-5
CDR3: CASSLGSNTGELFF; DNA: TGTGCCAGCAGCTTGGGTTCGAACACCGGGGAGCTGTTTTTT; size: few; V: TRBV5-6; D: NA; J: TRBJ2-2
CDR3: CASRRAGGNYGYTF; DNA: TGTGCCAGCAGACGCGCTGGGGGGAACTATGGCTACACCTTC; size: NA; V: TRBV27; D: NA; J: TRBJ1-2
CDR3: CATSRDRDQETQYF; DNA: TGTGCCACCAGCAGAGATCGGGATCAAGAGACCCAGTACTTC; size: few; V: TRBV15; D: NA; J: TRBJ2-5
CDR3: CASSGEQGFGANVLTF; DNA: TGTGCCAGCAGTGGGGAACAGGGGTTCGGGGCCAACGTCCTGACTTTC; size: NA; V: TRBV25-1; D: TRBD1; J: TRBJ2-6
CDR3: CSVHPQGINTEAFF; DNA: TGCAGCGTACATCCACAGGGGATAAACACTGAAGCTTTCTTT; size: once; V: TRBV29-1; D: TRBD1; J: TRBJ1-1
CDR3: CASSQVVSGLSYNEQFF; DNA: TGTGCCAGCAGCCAAGTCGTTAGCGGCCTCTCCTACAATGAGCAGTTCTTC; size: NA; V: TRBV4-2; D: NA; J: TRBJ2-1
CDR3: CATSRDQSAGGRSEQFF; DNA: TGTGCCACCAGCAGAGATCAATCAGCGGGAGGTAGGAGTGAGCAGTTCTTC; size: NA; V: TRBV15; D: TRBD2; J: TRBJ2-1
CDR3: CASLSSRSYNEQFF; DNA: TGTGCCTCCCTCAGCTCCCGCTCCTACAATGAGCAGTTCTTC; size: NA; V: TRBV28; D: NA; J: TRBJ2-1